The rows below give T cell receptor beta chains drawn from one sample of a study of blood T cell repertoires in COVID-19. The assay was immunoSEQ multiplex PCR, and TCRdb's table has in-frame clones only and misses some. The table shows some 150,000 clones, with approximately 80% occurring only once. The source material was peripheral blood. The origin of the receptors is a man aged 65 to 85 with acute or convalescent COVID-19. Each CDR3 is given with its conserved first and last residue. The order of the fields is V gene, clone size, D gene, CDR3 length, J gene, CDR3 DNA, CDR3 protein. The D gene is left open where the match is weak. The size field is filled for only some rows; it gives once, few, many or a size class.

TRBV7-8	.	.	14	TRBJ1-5	TGTGCCAGCAGCGCCATCCGGAGCAATCAGCCCCAGCATTTT	CASSAIRSNQPQHF
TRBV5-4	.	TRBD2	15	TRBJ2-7	TGTGCCAGCAGTCCTAGCGGGAGTCCGTCCTACGAGCAGTACTTC	CASSPSGSPSYEQYF
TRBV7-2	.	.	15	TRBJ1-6	TGTGCCAGCAGCGTTAGAACTCGGGGGTATTCACCCCTCCACTTT	CASSVRTRGYSPLHF
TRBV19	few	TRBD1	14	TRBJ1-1	TGTGCCACCTCACAGGGGCTGGGGGACACTGAAGCTTTCTTT	CATSQGLGDTEAFF
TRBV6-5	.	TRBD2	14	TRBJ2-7	TGTGCCAGCAGACCTAGCGGGAGGGCCTACGAGCAGTACTTC	CASRPSGRAYEQYF
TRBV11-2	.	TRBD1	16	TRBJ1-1	TGTGCCAGCAGCTTAGATTGGACAGGTCCCCACACTGAAGCTTTCTTT	CASSLDWTGPHTEAFF
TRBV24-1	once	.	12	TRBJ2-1	TGTGCCACCAGTGCCCGGACAACTGAGCAGTTCTTC	CATSARTTEQFF
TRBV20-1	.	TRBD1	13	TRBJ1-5	TGCAGTGCTAGTACAGGGGTGAATCAGCCCCAGCATTTT	CSASTGVNQPQHF
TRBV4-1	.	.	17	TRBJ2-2	TGCGCCAGCAACCGGGGGGCGGCGGGTACTGACACCGGGGAGCTGTTTTTT	CASNRGAAGTDTGELFF
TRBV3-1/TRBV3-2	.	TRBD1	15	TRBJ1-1	TGTGCCAGCAGCCCAAGGACAGGGGGGGGCACTGAAGCTTTCTTT	CASSPRTGGGTEAFF
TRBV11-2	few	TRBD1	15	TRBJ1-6	TGTGCCAGCAGCCAGGGCGGACAGGGATATTCACCCCTCCACTTT	CASSQGGQGYSPLHF
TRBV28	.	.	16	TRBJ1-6	TGTGCCAGCAGACCCGCGGGCAGGGGCCGAGATTCACCCCTCCACTTT	CASRPAGRGRDSPLHF
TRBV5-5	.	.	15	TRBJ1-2	TGTGCCAGCAGCTTGGACCGGGGGTTATACTATGGCTACACCTTC	CASSLDRGLYYGYTF
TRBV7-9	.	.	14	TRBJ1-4	TGTGCCAGCAGCCAATCTCGACAGTATGAAAAACTGTTTTTT	CASSQSRQYEKLFF
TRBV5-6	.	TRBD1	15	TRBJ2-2	TGTGCCAGCAGCAGCGGGACAGGGGACACCGGGGAGCTGTTTTTT	CASSSGTGDTGELFF
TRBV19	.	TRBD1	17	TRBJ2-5	TGTGCCAGTAGTATGTTATCCCCGGGACAGGGGACTGTGACCCAGTACTTC	CASSMLSPGQGTVTQYF
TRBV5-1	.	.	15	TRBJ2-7	TGCGCCAGCAGCTTGGGACCGGGGGAGGCCTACGAGCAGTACTTC	CASSLGPGEAYEQYF
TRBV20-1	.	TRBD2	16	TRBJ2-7	TGCAGTGCTAGTGGGGAGGGGACTCCTTCAACCTACGAGCAGTACTTC	CSASGEGTPSTYEQYF
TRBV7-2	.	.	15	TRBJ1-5	TGTGCCAGCAGCTTTGCTACAGGGTTGAATCAGCCCCAGCATTTT	CASSFATGLNQPQHF
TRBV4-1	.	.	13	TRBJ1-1	TGCGCCAGCAGCCATGGACAGTTCGCTGAAGCTTTCTTT	CASSHGQFAEAFF
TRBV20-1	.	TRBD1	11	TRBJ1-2	TGCAGTGCTAGGACAGGGGGTGGCTACACCTTC	CSARTGGGYTF
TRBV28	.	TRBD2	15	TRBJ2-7	TGTGCCAGCAGCCCTCAGGAGCGGGGGACCTACGAGCAGTACTTC	CASSPQERGTYEQYF
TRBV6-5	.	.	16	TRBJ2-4	TGTGCCAGCAGTTCAGACAGTCCGGAAGCCAAAAACATTCAGTACTTC	CASSSDSPEAKNIQYF
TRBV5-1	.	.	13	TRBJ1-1	TGCGCCAGCAGCTTGGGGGCAAGGGGTGAAGCTTTCTTT	CASSLGARGEAFF
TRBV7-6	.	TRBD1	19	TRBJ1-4	TGTGCCAGCAGCTTAGTCCGCGGGACAGGGACGCTGTGGAGTGAAAAACTGTTTTTT	CASSLVRGTGTLWSEKLFF
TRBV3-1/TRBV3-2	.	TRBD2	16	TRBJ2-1	TGTGCCAGCAGCGGGACTAGCGGGGGGACCTACAATGAGCAGTTCTTC	CASSGTSGGTYNEQFF
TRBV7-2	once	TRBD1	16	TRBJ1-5	TGTGCCAGCAGCCCACAGGACAGGGCTGACAATCAGCCCCAGCATTTT	CASSPQDRADNQPQHF
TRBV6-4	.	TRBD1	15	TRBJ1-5	TGTGCCAGCAGTGACACCGACAGGGGGTATCAGCCCCAGCATTTT	CASSDTDRGYQPQHF
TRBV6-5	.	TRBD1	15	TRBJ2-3	TGTGCCAGCAGTTACTCCCAGGGGGGCACAGATACGCAGTATTTT	CASSYSQGGTDTQYF
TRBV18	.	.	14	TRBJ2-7	TGTGCCAGCTCACCACCGTCCCGGGTCCACGAGCAGTACTTC	CASSPPSRVHEQYF
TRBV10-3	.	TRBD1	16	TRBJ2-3	TGTGCCATCAGTCCCACCGGGACAGGGGGCCCAGATACGCAGTATTTT	CAISPTGTGGPDTQYF
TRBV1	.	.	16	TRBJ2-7	TGCACCAGCAGCCGACTAGCGGGTTATAAGTCCTACGAGCAGTACTTC	CTSSRLAGYKSYEQYF
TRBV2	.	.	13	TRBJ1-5	TGTGCCAGCACATTGGGGGCCCGGTGGGCCCAGCATTTT	CASTLGARWAQHF